This TCR beta chain emerged from a study of blood T cell repertoires in COVID-19. Study summary: Samples came from the United States, Italy and Spain, spanning acute and convalescent COVID-19. PBMCs, B-cell-depleted T cells, or T cells were the source of the cDNA or gDNA that made up the material.

Study processing details: Amplification with reference gene primers provided the estimates of nucleated cell counts. The repertoire was sequenced with immunoSEQ multiplex PCR; TCRdb's copy has only in-frame clones and lacks some. V, J and clone size derive from that table, while D and trimming were established from the DNA sequence. The sample comprises approximately 75,000 clones, approximately 82% of which are singletons, and 15% to 20% rests with the top ten. This TCR came from an elderly woman with acute or convalescent COVID-19. Sequencing was performed on peripheral blood.

The CDR3: CASSPDGRVEGPQHF. The CDR3 DNA follows: TGCGCCAGCAGCCCAGATGGGAGGGTGGAGGGACCCCAGCATTTT. The genes are TRBV5-1 and TRBJ1-5; no firm D call. The V end was cut by 4 bases, the J end by 10 bases, with 21 bases between. This CDR3 has 15 amino acids. Germline V gene data show CDR1 as SGHRS and CDR2 as YFSETQ. The full variable domain, rest sourced from reference TRBV5-1 and TRBJ1-5, is KAGVTQTPRYLIKTRGQQVTLSCSPISGHRSVSWYQQTPGQGLQFLFEYFSETQRNKGNFPGRFSGRQFSNSRSEMNVSTLELGDSALYLCASSPDGRVEGPQHFGDGTRLSIL.